These 14 T cell receptor beta chains were all obtained from the same sample, sequenced in a study of blood T cell repertoires in COVID-19. The assay was immunoSEQ multiplex PCR, and TCRdb's table has in-frame clones only and misses some. The data contain more than 300,000 clones, approximately 90% of them seen just once; the ten biggest clones take up around 4.2%. Material for sequencing was PBMCs or T cells enriched from blood (not recorded which). These receptors were obtained from a woman aged 25 to 45 who had been exposed to COVID-19.

The chain couples TRBV4-3 to TRBJ2-7; TRBD2 is a possible D gene (7 bases). The V end was cut by 0 bases, the J end by 2 bases, with 14 bases between. CDR1 LGHNA and CDR2 YSLEER come from the germline V gene. The CDR3 extends over 16 amino acids. The CDR3 reads CASSQDGGRITYEQYF. The CDR3 nucleotides read TGCGCCAGCAGCCAAGACGGGGGGCGGATTACCTACGAGCAGTACTTC.

The chain has TRBV6-5 and TRBJ1-1; maybe TRBD1 (6 bases). V was clipped by 6 bases and J by 5 bases, with 19 bases between them. This CDR3 spans 15 amino acids. Germline CDR1 reads MNHEY; CDR2 reads SVGAGI. The CDR3 spells CASSYLQQGKTEAFF. The CDR3 coding sequence is TGTGCCAGCAGCTATCTTCAACAGGGAAAAACTGAAGCTTTCTTT.

The chain has TRBV19 and TRBJ1-2; unclear D gene. CDR1 is LNHDA, CDR2 SQIVND, per germline (reference sequence). The CDR3 runs to 16 residues. The V and J ends lost 4 bases and 4 bases respectively, with 19 bases between them. CDR3 loop: CASSTRSGSVGYGYTF. DNA of the CDR3: TGTGCCAGTAGTACCCGTTCCGGGTCTGTCGGCTATGGCTACACCTTC.

Only one count was recorded for this clone. The CDR3 DNA is TGTGCCAGCAGCTTGGGTGGGGAGGGTGGCAATCAGCCCCAGCATTTT. Residues: CASSLGGEGGNQPQHF. The chain recombines TRBV5-4 with TRBJ1-5; the D is unclear. The CDR3 loop spans 16 amino acids. V was clipped by 0 bases and J by 2 bases, with 12 bases between them. CDR1 is SGHNT and CDR2 is YYREEE in the germline V gene (reference sequence).

V and J are TRBV2 and TRBJ2-7, with a possible D match to TRBD2 (6 bases). Trimming left V 6 bases short and J 1 base short, with 13 bases between. CDR3 length equals 14 residues. The germline gives CDR1 SNHLY, CDR2 FYNNEI. The CDR3 DNA follows: TGTGCCAGCAGGGCCCGGGACTTTTCCTACGAGCAGTACTTC. Translation: CASRARDFSYEQYF.

The chain uses TRBV9 and TRBJ2-5, with 11 bases lining up with TRBD2. CDR3 length: 17 amino acids. V dropped 0 bases and J dropped 5; count of bases not matched to a gene: 9. Germline values: CDR1 SGDLS, CDR2 YYNGEE. The CDR3: CASSVAPTSGGLETQYF. The CDR3 coding sequence is TGTGCCAGCAGCGTAGCCCCCACTAGCGGGGGTTTGGAGACCCAGTACTTC.

Concerning this clone itself: Other nucleotide sequences from this sample produce the same CDR3. The genes are TRBV5-1 and TRBJ1-1, with D maybe TRBD1 (6 bases). From germline, CDR1 is SGHRS and CDR2 YFSETQ. V was trimmed by 2 bases and J by 1 base, leaving 9 bases between them. This CDR3 contains 14 residues. CDR3 DNA sequence: TGCGCCAGCAGCTTACAGGGCAGGAACACTGAAGCTTTCTTT. Translated, it gives CASSLQGRNTEAFF.

The rearrangement uses TRBV6-5 and TRBJ1-2; maybe TRBD1 (5 bases). Germline loops: CDR1 MNHEY, CDR2 SVGAGI. The CDR3 covers 14 residues. The V end lost 4 bases, the J end lost 4 bases, and 13 bases lay between the germline ends. The CDR3 DNA is TGTGCCAGCAGTTCCCAAGGGGTAGCCTATGGCTACACCTTC. Protein product: CASSSQGVAYGYTF.

The chain links TRBV6-2 or TRBV6-3 to TRBJ2-7, with D perhaps TRBD2 (5 bases). This CDR3 is 11 amino acids long. CDR1 and CDR2 from the germline V gene are MNHEY and SVGEGT. The V end lost 7 bases, the J end lost 6 bases, and 10 bases lay between the germline ends. CDR3 sequence (DNA): TGTGCCAGCACCCCCGGAGGCGAGCAGTACTTC. Protein product: CASTPGGEQYF.

The chain uses TRBV19 and TRBJ2-2; D unclear. This CDR3 is built from 13 residues. Germline-derived CDR1 and CDR2 are LNHDA and SQIVND (reference sequence). With 7 bases removed from V and 0 bases from J, the gap between germline ends came to 6 bases. The CDR3 spells CASTLTNTGELFF. The CDR3 DNA reads as TGTGCCAGTACTCTTACGAACACCGGGGAGCTGTTTTTT.

This sequence joins TRBV7-2 and TRBJ1-1; tentatively, D is TRBD1 (5 bases). The CDR3 is 13 amino acids. Germline CDR1 and CDR2: SGHTA and FQGNSA. The V end lost 4 bases, the J end lost 0 bases, and 6 bases lay between the germline ends. In DNA form, the CDR3 reads TGTGCCAGCAGCTACAGGATGAACACTGAAGCTTTCTTT. Amino acid sequence: CASSYRMNTEAFF.

V usage is TRBV6-1 and J usage is TRBJ1-1; no clear D gene. CDR1 MNHNS and CDR2 SASEGT come from the germline V gene. V dropped 0 bases and J dropped 4 bases, with 6 bases sitting between them. This CDR3 comprises 13 residues. The CDR3: CASSEARFTEAFF. In DNA, the CDR3 is TGTGCCAGCAGTGAAGCCAGGTTCACTGAAGCTTTCTTT.

This sequence joins TRBV29-1 and TRBJ2-5; D is unresolved. Germline CDR1 SQVTM, CDR2 ANQGSEA. The ends were cut back, 7 bases at V and 2 bases at J, with 14 bases in the middle. The CDR3 has 13 residues. The CDR3 DNA sequence: TGCAGCGCCCGTCCCCTATTACAAGAGACCCAGTACTTC. Translating gives CSARPLLQETQYF.

This clone was recorded once. The genes are TRBV19 and TRBJ1-6; perhaps TRBD1 as D (5 bases). The germline V gene has CDR1 LNHDA and CDR2 SQIVND (reference sequence). The CDR3 extends over 16 amino acids. With 4 bases removed from V and 8 bases from J, the gap between germline ends came to 18 bases. CDR3 region: CASSTPFGHLYSPLHF. DNA of the CDR3: TGTGCCAGTAGTACCCCGTTTGGACACCTATATTCACCCCTCCACTTT.